This T cell receptor beta chain was sequenced for a study of T-cell memory formation after mild COVID-19. Study-wide points: Among clones contracting day 15 to 85, CD4/CD8 was balanced, whereas later expanders leaned CD4+. Memory cells collected pre-infection included some clones that later responded, suggesting cross-reactive memory joined.

Constant-segment-primed 5'RACE gave TCR alpha and TCR beta cDNA libraries with sample barcodes and UMIs. TCRdb re-called the 5' RACE reads through MiXCR, storing one row per CDR3 protein. Of 350,000 to 500,000 distinct CDR3 sequences in the sample, roughly 18% were seen once. With 5 bases clipped from V and 5 bases from J, the junction kept 4 bases outside the gene matches. Germline loops: CDR1 SGHTA, CDR2 FQGTGA. The CDR3 has 13 residues. Comments on this clonotype: Its antigen is unknown.

The sequenced sample was PBMCs or a T cell subset sorted from them (not recorded which). The chain employs TRBV7-3 and TRBJ2-5; 8 bases are shared with TRBD2. The clonotype comes from a man in his late teens or twenties who had mild COVID-19 (a few samples of this study predate the infection). Cell type and time point are not known. The CDR3 reads CASSTGLEETQYF. The CDR3 coding sequence is TGTGCCAGCAGCACGGGACTAGAGGAGACCCAGTACTTC.